This note documents a single TCR beta chain sequence. The data originate from a study of blood T cells in healthy people across ages. A sample-barcoded 5' primer and a J-beta primer mix were used in a second PCR of about 7 to 12 cycles. In TCRdb, the 5' RACE reads were re-called with MiXCR into one record per CDR3 protein. The table lists around 1,700,000 distinct CDR3 sequences, 25% to 30% of them singletons. This TCR was recovered from a woman aged 25 to 39 in good health. Sequenced sample: blood.

DNA for the CDR3: TGTGCCAGCAGCGTAGTTTCCAGCTCTGGGGCCAACGTCCTGACTTTC. Encoded protein: CASSVVSSSGANVLTF. This chain joins TRBV9 and TRBJ2-6; no definite D call. V lost 0 bases and J 0 bases, leaving 7 bases between the germline ends. There are 16 residues in the CDR3. Looked up from germline, CDR1 is SGDLS and CDR2 is YYNGEE.